This is a list of T cell receptor beta chains from one sample in a study of cytomegalovirus exposure and HLA in healthy donors. Sequenced by immunoSEQ multiplex PCR; TCRdb stores in-frame clones only, minus some. The sample lists 160,000 or so clones, around nine tenths occurring once. Sequencing was performed on PBMCs. The receptor source for this set is a man aged 18 to 35 in good health and CMV-seronegative. CDR3s include the opening cysteine and the closing phenylalanine or tryptophan. The D gene is left open where the match is weak. Part of the rows lack a size; the others show once, few, many or a class for expanded clones.

cdr3_length: 16; clone_size: -; v_call: TRBV13; d_call: TRBD1; j_call: TRBJ1-3; cdr3_aa: CASSLKSGTGGNTIYF; cdr3_nt: TGTGCCAGCAGCTTAAAGTCCGGGACAGGCGGAAACACCATATATTTT
cdr3_length: 13; clone_size: -; v_call: TRBV6-5; d_call: TRBD2; j_call: TRBJ2-7; cdr3_aa: CASSAGGGSEQYF; cdr3_nt: TGTGCCAGCAGTGCGGGGGGGGGATCCGAGCAGTACTTC
cdr3_length: 14; clone_size: -; v_call: TRBV11-2; d_call: TRBD1; j_call: TRBJ2-7; cdr3_aa: CASSIGTGFNEQYF; cdr3_nt: TGTGCCAGCAGCATCGGGACAGGGTTTAACGAGCAGTACTTC
cdr3_length: 14; clone_size: -; v_call: TRBV28; d_call: -; j_call: TRBJ1-2; cdr3_aa: CASSLLQPSYGYTF; cdr3_nt: TGTGCCAGCAGTTTGTTACAGCCTTCCTATGGCTACACCTTC
cdr3_length: 16; clone_size: -; v_call: TRBV28; d_call: -; j_call: TRBJ2-7; cdr3_aa: CASSPYRRAIPYEQYF; cdr3_nt: TGTGCCAGCAGTCCATACCGCAGGGCTATTCCCTACGAGCAGTACTTC
cdr3_length: 14; clone_size: -; v_call: TRBV19; d_call: -; j_call: TRBJ1-6; cdr3_aa: CASTPGFRNSPLHF; cdr3_nt: TGTGCCAGTACCCCAGGGTTCCGGAATTCACCCCTCCACTTT
cdr3_length: 13; clone_size: -; v_call: TRBV11-3; d_call: -; j_call: TRBJ2-3; cdr3_aa: CASSFSHTDTQYF; cdr3_nt: TGTGCCAGCAGCTTTTCCCACACAGATACGCAGTATTTT
cdr3_length: 13; clone_size: -; v_call: TRBV29-1; d_call: TRBD1; j_call: TRBJ2-7; cdr3_aa: CSVKDRDVYEQYF; cdr3_nt: TGCAGCGTTAAGGACAGGGATGTCTACGAGCAGTACTTC
cdr3_length: 14; clone_size: -; v_call: TRBV4-2; d_call: -; j_call: TRBJ2-7; cdr3_aa: CASSQEHRTYEQYF; cdr3_nt: TGTGCCAGCAGCCAAGAACACAGAACCTACGAGCAGTACTTC
cdr3_length: 13; clone_size: -; v_call: TRBV18; d_call: -; j_call: TRBJ2-3; cdr3_aa: CASSPGGGDTQYF; cdr3_nt: TGTGCCAGCTCACCAGGGGGCGGAGATACGCAGTATTTT
cdr3_length: 13; clone_size: -; v_call: TRBV28; d_call: -; j_call: TRBJ2-1; cdr3_aa: CASSLGGGNEQFF; cdr3_nt: TGTGCCAGCAGTTTGGGTGGAGGTAATGAGCAGTTCTTC
cdr3_length: 14; clone_size: -; v_call: TRBV28; d_call: -; j_call: TRBJ1-1; cdr3_aa: CASSISRADTEAFF; cdr3_nt: TGTGCCAGCAGCATTTCCAGGGCGGACACTGAAGCTTTCTTT
cdr3_length: 15; clone_size: -; v_call: TRBV7-2; d_call: -; j_call: TRBJ1-4; cdr3_aa: CASSRTRGSGEKLFF; cdr3_nt: TGTGCCAGCAGTAGGACGCGGGGGTCGGGCGAAAAACTGTTTTTT
cdr3_length: 14; clone_size: -; v_call: TRBV5-1; d_call: TRBD1; j_call: TRBJ2-1; cdr3_aa: CASSSSTGPNEQFF; cdr3_nt: TGCGCCAGCAGCTCCTCGACAGGGCCCAATGAGCAGTTCTTC
cdr3_length: 14; clone_size: once; v_call: TRBV6-5; d_call: -; j_call: TRBJ1-1; cdr3_aa: CATLLSLMNTEAFF; cdr3_nt: TGTGCCACCCTGCTAAGTCTAATGAACACTGAAGCTTTCTTT
cdr3_length: 15; clone_size: -; v_call: TRBV10-3; d_call: -; j_call: TRBJ2-3; cdr3_aa: CAIAWGESSTDTQYF; cdr3_nt: TGTGCCATCGCCTGGGGGGAATCTAGCACAGATACGCAGTATTTT
cdr3_length: 16; clone_size: -; v_call: TRBV27; d_call: TRBD2; j_call: TRBJ2-1; cdr3_aa: CASSLRLAGGDNEQFF; cdr3_nt: TGTGCCAGCAGTCTCCGACTAGCGGGAGGGGACAATGAGCAGTTCTTC
cdr3_length: 12; clone_size: -; v_call: TRBV28; d_call: -; j_call: TRBJ2-1; cdr3_aa: CASRLAGNEQFF; cdr3_nt: TGTGCCAGCAGGCTAGCCGGGAATGAGCAGTTCTTC
cdr3_length: 12; clone_size: -; v_call: TRBV9; d_call: -; j_call: TRBJ2-3; cdr3_aa: CASRGHTDTQYF; cdr3_nt: TGTGCCAGCAGGGGACACACAGATACGCAGTATTTT
cdr3_length: 14; clone_size: -; v_call: TRBV5-1; d_call: TRBD2; j_call: TRBJ2-1; cdr3_aa: CASSLSGLAIEQFF; cdr3_nt: TGCGCCAGCAGCTTATCGGGACTAGCGATCGAGCAGTTCTTC
cdr3_length: 15; clone_size: -; v_call: TRBV10-3; d_call: TRBD1; j_call: TRBJ1-2; cdr3_aa: CAIRQQGSANYGYTF; cdr3_nt: TGTGCCATCAGACAACAGGGGAGTGCTAACTATGGCTACACCTTC
cdr3_length: 18; clone_size: -; v_call: TRBV2; d_call: TRBD1; j_call: TRBJ2-2; cdr3_aa: CASSFDPGQGANTGELFF; cdr3_nt: TGTGCCAGCAGTTTCGACCCGGGACAGGGGGCCAACACCGGGGAGCTGTTTTTT
cdr3_length: 13; clone_size: few; v_call: TRBV2; d_call: TRBD1; j_call: TRBJ1-6; cdr3_aa: CATTGTYNSPLHF; cdr3_nt: TGTGCCACGACAGGGACCTATAATTCACCCCTCCACTTT
cdr3_length: 15; clone_size: -; v_call: TRBV6-5; d_call: TRBD1; j_call: TRBJ2-1; cdr3_aa: CASSGTGQELLEQFF; cdr3_nt: TGTGCCAGCAGTGGTACGGGACAGGAGCTTCTTGAGCAGTTCTTC
cdr3_length: 14; clone_size: -; v_call: TRBV4-3; d_call: -; j_call: TRBJ2-7; cdr3_aa: CASSQGGLSYEQYF; cdr3_nt: TGCGCCAGCAGCCAGGGCGGGCTCTCCTACGAGCAGTACTTC
cdr3_length: 16; clone_size: -; v_call: TRBV5-5; d_call: TRBD1; j_call: TRBJ2-5; cdr3_aa: CASSLRLTGFIETQYF; cdr3_nt: TGTGCCAGCAGCTTGCGCCTGACAGGGTTTATAGAGACCCAGTACTTC